Below, 3 T cell receptor beta chains from the same sample are listed, as sequenced in a study of siplizumab effects on memory and regulatory T cells. Sequencing used immunoSEQ multiplex PCR; TCRdb keeps in-frame clones, though not all of them. There are approximately 100,000 clones in the sample; roughly 94% occur only once, and around 0.73% lies in the top ten. The sample taken for sequencing was Tregs sorted from blood. Receptor source: a human donor in good health.

This clone was recorded a few times. V and J are TRBV19 and TRBJ2-7, with TRBD1 identical over 9 bases. The CDR3 is 15 amino acids. With V trimmed by 3 bases and J by 3 bases, 6 bases remained unmatched. Germline assignment: CDR1 LNHDA and CDR2 SQIVND (reference sequence). The CDR3 DNA is TGTGCCAGTAGTATGCGGCCGGGACAGGGCTACGAGCAGTACTTC. Amino acid sequence: CASSMRPGQGYEQYF.

V usage is TRBV29-1 and J usage is TRBJ2-5; D ambiguous. The germline V and J ends were trimmed by 6 bases and 2 bases, with 10 bases remaining between them. The CDR3 sequence is 12 residues long. Germline CDR1 SQVTM, CDR2 ANQGSEA. The CDR3 nucleotides are TGCAGCGTGGTTCAAAGTCAAGAGACCCAGTACTTC. Translation: CSVVQSQETQYF. The full variable domain, in which reference TRBV29-1 and TRBJ2-5 provide the parts outside the CDR3, is SAVISQKPSRDICQRGTSLTIQCQVDSQVTMMFWYRQQPGQSLTLIATANQGSEATYESGFVIDKFPISRPNLTFSTLTVSNMSPEDSSIYLCSVVQSQETQYFGPGTRLLVL.

This chain joins TRBV27 and TRBJ1-2; D possibly corresponds to TRBD1 (6 bases). This CDR3 comprises 13 residues. With 3 bases removed from V and 4 bases from J, the gap between germline ends came to 9 bases. Germline CDR1 and CDR2: MNHEY and SMNVEV (reference sequence). The chain's CDR3 is CASSFKGGYGYTF. The DNA for the CDR3 is TGTGCCAGCAGTTTTAAAGGGGGCTATGGCTACACCTTC.